The T cell receptor (beta chain) under discussion was sequenced for a study of blood T cell repertoires in COVID-19. Study-level background: Acute and convalescent COVID-19 specimens originated in the United States, Italy and Spain. PBMCs, B-cell-depleted T cells, or T cells were the source of the cDNA or gDNA that made up the material.

Germline V CDR1 and CDR2: LGHNA, YSLEER. With V trimmed by 3 bases and J by 2 bases, 3 bases remained unmatched. CDR3 size: 15 residues. As handled by the study authors: Reference gene primer amplification in the assay estimated nucleated cell counts. Sequencing used immunoSEQ multiplex PCR; TCRdb keeps in-frame clones, though not all of them. Clone size and V and J calls were adopted from that table, with D and trimming inferred from the DNA. Among about 160,000 clones listed, about 92% were seen once. The specimen sequenced was peripheral blood. The receptor was isolated from a man between 25 and 39 years old with COVID-19, enrolled during active disease. J is TRBJ1-2 and V is TRBV4-3; 10 bases line up with TRBD1. The CDR3 loop is CASSQRTGGNYGYTF. CDR3 bases: TGCGCCAGCAGCCAGCGGACAGGGGGAAACTATGGCTACACCTTC.